The 24 T cell receptor beta chains below were found in one sample sequenced in a study of cytomegalovirus exposure and HLA in healthy donors. The PCR contained 60 Vbeta and 13 Jbeta primers. Data came from immunoSEQ multiplex PCR; TCRdb stores just in-frame clones and leaves some out. Seen here are fewer than 200,000 clones, roughly 87% observed once, and the top ten hold about 0.21%. The specimen was PBMCs. The receptors were sampled from a girl under two years old in good health and CMV-seronegative.

The rearrangement joins TRBV5-4 to TRBJ2-1, with 8 bases identical to TRBD1. CDR1 is SGHNT, CDR2 YYREEE, per germline (reference sequence). Trimming took 4 bases from V and 10 from J; bases not matched to a gene: 4. The CDR3 consists of 12 residues. As DNA, the CDR3 is TGTGCCAGCAGCGCCAGGGACAGGGAGCAGTTCTTC. It is translated as CASSARDREQFF.

CDR3 nucleotides: TGTGCCAGCTCACCTCAACAGGGGTACGAGCAGTACTTC. This translates into CASSPQQGYEQYF. The J gene is TRBJ2-7, the V gene TRBV18; 7 bases are a match to TRBD1. This CDR3 is 13 amino acids long. Germline CDR1 and CDR2: KGHSH and LQKENI. V was pared by 3 bases and J by 4 bases, with 3 bases of the junction left unmatched.

This sequence joins TRBV27 and TRBJ2-3; no definite D call. V was cut by 6 bases and J by 0 bases, with 16 bases left in between. CDR1 is MNHEY, CDR2 SMNVEV, per germline (reference sequence). The CDR3 totals 16 residues. The CDR3 region has the DNA TGTGCCAGCAGCGAGAGAAAATTTAGAAGCACAGATACGCAGTATTTT. Translation: CASSERKFRSTDTQYF.

This clone turned up a few times. The chain links TRBV4-1 to TRBJ2-7; no clear D gene. Germline CDR1 reads MGHRA; CDR2 reads YSYEKL. Trimming stripped 1 base from V and 1 base from J, with 8 bases between. The CDR3 runs 14 residues. The CDR3 DNA is TGCGCCAGCAGCCAAGGGCCCGGGTCCTACGAGCAGTACTTC. It specifies CASSQGPGSYEQYF.

The V and J genes are TRBV18 and TRBJ2-2; 7 bases match TRBD2. Germline assignment: CDR1 KGHSH and CDR2 LQKENI. With 4 bases clipped from V and 1 base from J, the junction kept 3 bases outside the gene matches. CDR3 length: 15 amino acids. The CDR3 region is CASSLSSGNTGELFF. The CDR3, as DNA: TGTGCCAGCTCACTCTCTAGCGGGAACACCGGGGAGCTGTTTTTT.

This chain uses TRBV5-4 with TRBJ1-3, with a weak D call TRBD1 (6 bases). Trimming cost V 4 bases and J 3 bases, with 11 bases left between them. This CDR3 comprises 14 residues. CDR1 SGHNT and CDR2 YYREEE come from the germline V gene (reference sequence). The DNA of the CDR3 is TGTGCCAGCAGCGCCCCGGACAGTGGAAACACCATATATTTT. This sequence encodes CASSAPDSGNTIYF.

The J gene is TRBJ2-5, the V gene TRBV7-6, with D possibly TRBD2 on 5 matching bases. The germline V gene has CDR1 SGHVS and CDR2 FNYEAQ. This CDR3 is built from 15 residues. V was shortened by 0 bases and J by 0 bases, with 8 bases between the two germline ends. CDR3 loop: CASSLASGYQETQYF. CDR3 in DNA: TGTGCCAGCAGCTTAGCCTCGGGGTACCAAGAGACCCAGTACTTC.

The chain uses TRBV4-2 and TRBJ1-2; a possible D gene is TRBD1 (5 bases). The CDR3 is 15 residues long. Germline values: CDR1 LGHNA, CDR2 YNFKEQ. Trimming left V 0 bases short and J 4 bases short, with 12 bases between. The CDR3 region has the DNA TGTGCCAGCAGCCAAGAGGCAGGGCATACCTATGGCTACACCTTC. Translated: CASSQEAGHTYGYTF.

The J gene is TRBJ2-5, the V gene TRBV4-1; 9 positions agree with TRBD1. This CDR3 comprises 16 residues. V lost 4 bases to trimming and J lost 1 base; unmatched junction nucleotides: 7. The germline gives CDR1 MGHRA, CDR2 YSYEKL. The CDR3 region is CASSLTGGQGQETQYF. The CDR3, as DNA: TGCGCCAGCAGCCTAACAGGGGGCCAAGGCCAAGAGACCCAGTACTTC.

The chain carries TRBV5-6 and TRBJ2-1; 7 positions agree with TRBD1. This CDR3 contains 14 residues. Germline CDR1 reads SGHDT; CDR2 reads YYEEEE. The J segment lost 2 bases and the V segment lost 4 bases, leaving 3 bases of the junction unmatched. The CDR3: CASSPGGPYNEQFF. The DNA for the CDR3 is TGTGCCAGCAGCCCAGGGGGACCCTACAATGAGCAGTTCTTC.

This chain joins TRBV5-4 and TRBJ1-2; the D gene is possibly TRBD1 (5 bases). The CDR3 has 14 residues. Trimming stripped 1 base from V and 4 bases from J, with 11 bases between. The germline V gene encodes CDR1 SGHNT and CDR2 YYREEE (reference sequence). The DNA of the CDR3 is TGTGCCAGCAGCTTGCCGGACACCGTCTATGGCTACACCTTC. This codes for CASSLPDTVYGYTF.

This chain links TRBV7-3 with TRBJ2-3, with D perhaps TRBD1 (5 bases). Germline assignment: CDR1 SGHTA and CDR2 FQGTGA. The CDR3 consists of 12 residues. V lost 3 bases and J 14 bases, leaving 15 bases between the germline ends. The CDR3 protein is CASSFSLGVAYF. CDR3 nucleotides: TGTGCCAGCAGCTTTAGCCTAGGGGTAGCGTATTTT. Complete variable domain (other parts from reference TRBV7-3 and TRBJ2-3): GAGVSQTPSNKVTEKGKYVELRCDPISGHTALYWYRQSLGQGPEFLIYFQGTGAADDSGLPNDRFFAVRPEGSVSTLKIQRTERGDSAVYLCASSFSLGVAYFGPGTRLTVL.

This chain uses TRBV27 with TRBJ2-7; D is possibly TRBD1 (6 bases). Trimming stripped 0 bases from V and 5 bases from J, with 14 bases between. Germline V gene data show CDR1 as MNHEY and CDR2 as SMNVEV (reference sequence). The CDR3 sequence is 15 residues long. The CDR3 nucleotides read TGTGCCAGCAGTTTATCTAAAACAGGGATGCACGAGCAGTACTTC. This encodes CASSLSKTGMHEQYF.

The CDR3 here is CAWSGTGNGYTF. CDR3 sequence (DNA): TGTGCCTGGAGCGGGACAGGGAATGGCTACACCTTC. The rearrangement uses TRBV30 and TRBJ1-2; 9 nucleotides agree with TRBD1. The CDR3 has 12 amino acids. Losses at the gene ends were 3 bases for V and 6 bases for J; bases not matched to a gene: 2. CDR1 is GTSNPN, CDR2 SVGIG, per germline (reference sequence).

The rearrangement links TRBV5-1 to TRBJ2-7, with D perhaps matching TRBD2 (6 bases). The CDR3 sequence is 17 residues long. V was trimmed by 0 bases and J by 0 bases, leaving 16 bases between them. Germline CDR1 reads SGHRS; CDR2 reads YFSETQ. The CDR3 DNA is TGCGCCAGCAGCTTGGTCCTGTCGGGAGAGGGCTCCTACGAGCAGTACTTC. This translates into CASSLVLSGEGSYEQYF.

This chain joins TRBV6-5 and TRBJ2-7; tentative D call: TRBD1 (6 bases). There are 14 residues in the CDR3. Germline V lookup: CDR1 MNHEY, CDR2 SVGAGI. The V end was cut by 4 bases, the J end by 0 bases, with 10 bases between. CDR3 residues: CASSLGQSSYEQYF. The DNA for the CDR3 is TGTGCCAGCAGTTTAGGACAGAGCTCCTACGAGCAGTACTTC.

The chain is built from TRBV6-5 and TRBJ1-3, with 8 bases that match TRBD1. V trimming: 6 bases; J trimming: 5 bases; junction bases outside the gene matches: 9. The CDR3 is 15 amino acids. Germline V gene lookup returns CDR1 MNHEY and CDR2 SVGAGI. Here the CDR3 DNA reads TGTGCCAGCAGATCAGGACAGGGCCGGAGAAACACCATATATTTT. Its translation is CASRSGQGRRNTIYF.

This chain joins TRBV19 and TRBJ2-1; 14 nucleotides line up with TRBD2. The CDR3 contains 14 residues. V shed 6 bases, J shed 8 bases, and the junction held 3 bases outside the gene matches. In germline, CDR1 is LNHDA, CDR2 SQIVND (reference sequence). Written as DNA, the CDR3 is TGTGCCAGTAGGACTAGCGGGAGGGTTGATGAGCAGTTCTTC. This sequence encodes CASRTSGRVDEQFF. Supplemented by reference TRBV19 and TRBJ2-1, the full variable domain reads DGGITQSPKYLFRKEGQNVTLSCEQNLNHDAMYWYRQDPGQGLRLIYYSQIVNDFQKGDIAEGYSVSREKKESFPLTVTSAQKNPTAFYLCASRTSGRVDEQFFGPGTRLTVL.

J is TRBJ2-3 and V is TRBV19, with 13 bases fitting TRBD2. CDR3 length equals 17 residues. Germline V CDR1 and CDR2: LNHDA, SQIVND (reference sequence). The junction had 4 bases not matched to a gene; V was cut back by 3 bases and J by 1 base. The CDR3 DNA reads as TGTGCCAGTAGTATCCGTGGACTAGCGGGAGGCACAGATACGCAGTATTTT. Amino acids: CASSIRGLAGGTDTQYF.

The rearrangement joins TRBV5-1 to TRBJ2-7; TRBD1 matches 11 bases. This CDR3 region has 14 residues. The germline V gene encodes CDR1 SGHRS and CDR2 YFSETQ. The junction had 1 base not matched to a gene; V was cut back by 4 bases and J by 1 base. This CDR3 reads CASSRDRGSYEQYF. The CDR3 DNA follows: TGCGCCAGCAGCCGGGACAGGGGGTCCTACGAGCAGTACTTC.

The CDR3 nucleotides are TGTGCCAGCAGCTTTGATTCAACAGTCAGACCCGAAGCTTTCTTT. Translation gives CASSFDSTVRPEAFF. The rearrangement uses TRBV5-5 and TRBJ1-1; no clear D. With 2 bases removed from V and 8 bases from J, the gap between germline ends came to 19 bases. Germline values: CDR1 SGHKS, CDR2 YYEKEE (reference sequence). There are 15 residues in the CDR3.

The rearrangement links TRBV25-1 to TRBJ1-1, with 8 bases fitting TRBD1. The ends lost 3 bases at V and 0 bases at J; junction bases unmatched: 6. The V gene's germline CDR1 is MGHDK and CDR2 SYGVNS. The CDR3 contains 16 residues. The CDR3 region has the DNA TGTGCCAGCAGTGATGAGGGACAGGCCATGAACACTGAAGCTTTCTTT. It encodes CASSDEGQAMNTEAFF.

The chain is built from TRBV7-9 and TRBJ2-6; D is unclear. From germline, CDR1 is SEHNR and CDR2 FQNEAQ (reference sequence). Between the trimmed V and J ends, which lost 3 bases and 1 base, there was a span of 7 bases. The CDR3 spans 15 residues. The CDR3 nucleotides are TGTGCCAGCAGCTTTCTCCCTTCTGGGGCCAACGTCCTGACTTTC. It translates to CASSFLPSGANVLTF.

This clone appeared a single time. This chain uses TRBV20-1 with TRBJ1-1, with D unclear. The CDR3 length is 11 residues. Germline V gene data show CDR1 as DFQATT and CDR2 as SNEGSKA (reference sequence). V lost 3 bases to trimming and J lost 8 bases, with 10 bases between them. The CDR3 here is CSASLILEAFF. The CDR3 coding sequence is TGCAGTGCTAGCCTAATCCTAGAAGCTTTCTTT.